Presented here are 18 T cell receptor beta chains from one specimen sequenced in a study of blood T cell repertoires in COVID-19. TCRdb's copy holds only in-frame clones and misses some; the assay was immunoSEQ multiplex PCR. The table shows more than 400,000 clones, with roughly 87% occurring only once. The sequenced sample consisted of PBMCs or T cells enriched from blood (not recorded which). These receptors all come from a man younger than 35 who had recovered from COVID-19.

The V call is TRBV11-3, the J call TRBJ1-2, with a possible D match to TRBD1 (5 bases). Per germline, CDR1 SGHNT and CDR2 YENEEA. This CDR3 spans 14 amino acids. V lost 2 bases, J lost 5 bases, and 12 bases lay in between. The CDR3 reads CASSLLNRSYGYTF. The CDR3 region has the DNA TGTGCCAGCAGCTTATTGAACAGGAGTTATGGCTACACCTTC.

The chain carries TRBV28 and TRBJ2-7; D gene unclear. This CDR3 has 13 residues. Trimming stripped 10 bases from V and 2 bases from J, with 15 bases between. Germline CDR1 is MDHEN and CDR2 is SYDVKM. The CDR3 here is CATSPGSTYEQYF. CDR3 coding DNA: TGTGCCACCTCCCCGGGTAGCACCTACGAGCAGTACTTC.

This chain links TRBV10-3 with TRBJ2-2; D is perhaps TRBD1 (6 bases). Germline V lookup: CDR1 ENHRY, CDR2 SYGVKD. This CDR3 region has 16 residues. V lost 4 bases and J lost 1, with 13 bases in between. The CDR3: CAISGSGTLNTGELFF. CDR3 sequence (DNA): TGTGCCATCAGTGGCTCCGGGACACTGAACACCGGGGAGCTGTTTTTT.

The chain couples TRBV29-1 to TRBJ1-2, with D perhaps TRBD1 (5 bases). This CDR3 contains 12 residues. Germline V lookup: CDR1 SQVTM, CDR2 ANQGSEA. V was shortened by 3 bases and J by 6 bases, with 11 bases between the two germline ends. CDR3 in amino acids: CSVEPRVDGYTF. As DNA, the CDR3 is TGCAGCGTTGAGCCCAGGGTAGATGGCTACACCTTC.

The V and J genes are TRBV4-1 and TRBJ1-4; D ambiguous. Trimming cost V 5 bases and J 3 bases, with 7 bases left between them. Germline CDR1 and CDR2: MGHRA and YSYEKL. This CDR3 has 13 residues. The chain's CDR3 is CASSLAANEKLFF. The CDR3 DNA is TGCGCCAGCAGCTTGGCGGCTAATGAAAAACTGTTTTTT.

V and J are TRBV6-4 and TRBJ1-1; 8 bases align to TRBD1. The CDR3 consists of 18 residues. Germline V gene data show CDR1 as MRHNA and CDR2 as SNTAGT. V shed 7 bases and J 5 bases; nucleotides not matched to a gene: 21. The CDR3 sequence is CASKGGDRRLPSNTEAFF. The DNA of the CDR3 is TGTGCCAGCAAAGGAGGGGACAGGCGGCTTCCCTCGAATACTGAAGCTTTCTTT.

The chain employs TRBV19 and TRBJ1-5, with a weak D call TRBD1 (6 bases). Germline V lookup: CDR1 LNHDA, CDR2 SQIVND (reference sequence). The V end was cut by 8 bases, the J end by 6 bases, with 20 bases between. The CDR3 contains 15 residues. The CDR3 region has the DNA TGTGCCAGTGGCGAACCGGGACAAAGGAGTCAGCCCCAGCATTTT. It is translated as CASGEPGQRSQPQHF.

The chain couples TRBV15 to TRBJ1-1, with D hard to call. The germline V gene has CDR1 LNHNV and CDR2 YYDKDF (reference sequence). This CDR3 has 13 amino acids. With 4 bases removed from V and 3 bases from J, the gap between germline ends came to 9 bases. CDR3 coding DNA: TGTGCCACCAGCACAAACCAGGACACTGAAGCTTTCTTT. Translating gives CATSTNQDTEAFF.

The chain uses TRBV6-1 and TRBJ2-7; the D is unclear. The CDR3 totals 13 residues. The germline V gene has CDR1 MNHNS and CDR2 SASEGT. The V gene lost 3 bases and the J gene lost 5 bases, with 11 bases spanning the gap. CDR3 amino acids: CASSDGLRNEQYF. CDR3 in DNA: TGTGCCAGCAGTGACGGGTTGAGGAACGAGCAGTACTTC.

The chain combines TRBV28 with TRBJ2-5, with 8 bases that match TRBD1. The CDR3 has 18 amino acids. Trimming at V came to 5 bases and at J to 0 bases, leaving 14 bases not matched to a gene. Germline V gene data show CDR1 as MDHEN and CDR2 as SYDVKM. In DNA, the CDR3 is TGTGCCAGCAGTCGCTTGGGGCGTGGGGACAGGAACCAAGAGACCCAGTACTTC. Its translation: CASSRLGRGDRNQETQYF.

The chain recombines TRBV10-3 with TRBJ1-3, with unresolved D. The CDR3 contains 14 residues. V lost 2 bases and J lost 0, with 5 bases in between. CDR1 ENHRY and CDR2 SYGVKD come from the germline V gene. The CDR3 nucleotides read TGTGCCATCAGTGAGGTAGTCTCTGGAAACACCATATATTTT. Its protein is CAISEVVSGNTIYF.

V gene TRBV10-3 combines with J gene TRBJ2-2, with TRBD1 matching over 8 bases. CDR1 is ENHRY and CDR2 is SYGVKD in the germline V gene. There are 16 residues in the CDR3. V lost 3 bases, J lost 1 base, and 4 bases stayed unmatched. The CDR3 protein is CAISDPGGQNTGELFF. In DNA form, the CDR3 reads TGTGCCATCAGTGACCCAGGGGGCCAGAACACCGGGGAGCTGTTTTTT.

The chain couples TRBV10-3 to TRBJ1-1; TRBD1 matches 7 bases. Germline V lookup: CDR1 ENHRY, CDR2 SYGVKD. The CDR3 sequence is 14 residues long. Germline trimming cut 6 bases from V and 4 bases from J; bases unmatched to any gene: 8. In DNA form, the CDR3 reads TGTGCCATCAGAACCCCGACAGGGCCCACTGAAGCTTTCTTT. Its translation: CAIRTPTGPTEAFF.

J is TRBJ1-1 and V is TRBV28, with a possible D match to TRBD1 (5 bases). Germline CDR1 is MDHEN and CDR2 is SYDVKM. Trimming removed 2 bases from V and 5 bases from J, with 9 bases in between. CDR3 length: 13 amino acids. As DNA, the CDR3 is TGTGCCAGCAGTTTACATGGGGCGACTGAAGCTTTCTTT. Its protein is CASSLHGATEAFF.

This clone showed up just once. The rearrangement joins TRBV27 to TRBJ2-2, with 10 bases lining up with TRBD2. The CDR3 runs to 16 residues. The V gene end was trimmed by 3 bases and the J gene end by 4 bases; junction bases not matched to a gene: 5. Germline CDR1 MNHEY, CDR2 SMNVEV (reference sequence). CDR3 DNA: TGTGCCAGCAGTTTTAGACTAGCGGGCCCCACCGGGGAGCTGTTTTTT. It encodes CASSFRLAGPTGELFF.

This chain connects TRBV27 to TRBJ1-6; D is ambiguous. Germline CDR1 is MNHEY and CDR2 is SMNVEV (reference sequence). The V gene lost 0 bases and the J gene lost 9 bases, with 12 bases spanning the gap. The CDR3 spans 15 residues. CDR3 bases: TGTGCCAGCAGTTTATCATCCGGGAAATCTTCACCCCTCCACTTT. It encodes CASSLSSGKSSPLHF.

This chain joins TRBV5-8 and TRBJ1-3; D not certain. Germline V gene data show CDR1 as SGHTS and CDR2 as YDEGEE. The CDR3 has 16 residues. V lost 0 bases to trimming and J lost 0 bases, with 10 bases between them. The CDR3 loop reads CASSLGRISSGNTIYF. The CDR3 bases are TGTGCCAGCAGCTTGGGCAGGATAAGCTCTGGAAACACCATATATTTT.

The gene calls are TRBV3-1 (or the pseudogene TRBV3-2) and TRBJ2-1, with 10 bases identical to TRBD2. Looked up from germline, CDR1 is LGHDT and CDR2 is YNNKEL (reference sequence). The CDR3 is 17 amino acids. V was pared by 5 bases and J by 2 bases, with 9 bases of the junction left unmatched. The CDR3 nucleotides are TGTGCCAGCAGCTGGTCCCTAGCGGGAGTCCCCTACAATGAGCAGTTCTTC. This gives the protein CASSWSLAGVPYNEQFF.